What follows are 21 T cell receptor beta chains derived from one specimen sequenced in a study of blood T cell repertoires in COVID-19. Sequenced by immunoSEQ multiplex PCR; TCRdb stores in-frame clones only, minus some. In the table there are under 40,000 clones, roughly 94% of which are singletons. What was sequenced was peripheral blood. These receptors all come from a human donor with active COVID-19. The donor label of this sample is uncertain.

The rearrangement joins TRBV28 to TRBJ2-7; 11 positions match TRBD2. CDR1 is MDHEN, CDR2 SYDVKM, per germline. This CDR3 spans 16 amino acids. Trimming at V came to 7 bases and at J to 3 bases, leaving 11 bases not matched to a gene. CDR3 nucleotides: TGTGCCAGCACCACCCCCGGAGGGACTAGCGGCTACGAGCAGTACTTC. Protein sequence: CASTTPGGTSGYEQYF.

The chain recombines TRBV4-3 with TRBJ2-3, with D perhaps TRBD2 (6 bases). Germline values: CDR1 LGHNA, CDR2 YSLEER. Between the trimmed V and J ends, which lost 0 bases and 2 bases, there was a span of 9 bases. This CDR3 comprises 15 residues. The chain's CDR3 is CASSQDGGDTDTQYF. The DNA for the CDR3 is TGCGCCAGCAGCCAAGATGGCGGGGACACAGATACGCAGTATTTT.

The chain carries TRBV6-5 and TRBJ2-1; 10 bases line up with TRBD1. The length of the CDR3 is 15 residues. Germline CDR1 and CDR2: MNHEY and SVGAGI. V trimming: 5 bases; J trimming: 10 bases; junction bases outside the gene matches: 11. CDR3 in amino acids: CASSPGTGVFEEQFF. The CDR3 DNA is TGTGCCAGCAGTCCCGGGACAGGGGTTTTTGAAGAGCAGTTCTTC.

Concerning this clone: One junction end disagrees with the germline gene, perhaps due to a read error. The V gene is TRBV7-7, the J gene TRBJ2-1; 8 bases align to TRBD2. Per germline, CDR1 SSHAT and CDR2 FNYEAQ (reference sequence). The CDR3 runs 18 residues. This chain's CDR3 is CASSFHPPGLGSYNEQFF. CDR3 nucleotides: TGTGCTAGCAGCTTCCATCCACCGGGACTAGGGTCCTACAATGAGCAGTTCTTC.

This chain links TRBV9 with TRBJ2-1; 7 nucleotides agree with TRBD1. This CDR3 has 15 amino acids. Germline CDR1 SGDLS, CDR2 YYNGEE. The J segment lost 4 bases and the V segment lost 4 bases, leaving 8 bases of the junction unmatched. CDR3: CASSPGQNRYNEQFF. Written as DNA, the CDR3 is TGTGCCAGCAGCCCGGGACAGAACCGATACAATGAGCAGTTCTTC.

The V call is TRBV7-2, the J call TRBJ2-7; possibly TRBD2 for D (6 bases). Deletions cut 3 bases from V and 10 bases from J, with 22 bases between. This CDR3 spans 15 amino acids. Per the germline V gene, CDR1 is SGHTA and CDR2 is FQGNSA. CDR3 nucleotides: TGTGCCAGCAGCTTTATCCCCGGGGAGGCAGGCCAACAGTACTTC. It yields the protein CASSFIPGEAGQQYF.

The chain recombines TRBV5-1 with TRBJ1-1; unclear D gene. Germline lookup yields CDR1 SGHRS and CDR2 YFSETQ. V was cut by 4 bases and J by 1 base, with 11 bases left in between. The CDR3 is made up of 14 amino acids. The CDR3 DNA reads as TGCGCCAGCAGCACCCAGCGGTGGAACACTGAAGCTTTCTTT. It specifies CASSTQRWNTEAFF.

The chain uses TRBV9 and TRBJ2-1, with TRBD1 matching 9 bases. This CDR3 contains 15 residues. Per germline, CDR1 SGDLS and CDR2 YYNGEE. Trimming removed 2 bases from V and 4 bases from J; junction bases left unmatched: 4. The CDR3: CASSVGTGSYNEQFF. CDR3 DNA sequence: TGTGCCAGCAGCGTCGGGACAGGGTCATACAATGAGCAGTTCTTC.

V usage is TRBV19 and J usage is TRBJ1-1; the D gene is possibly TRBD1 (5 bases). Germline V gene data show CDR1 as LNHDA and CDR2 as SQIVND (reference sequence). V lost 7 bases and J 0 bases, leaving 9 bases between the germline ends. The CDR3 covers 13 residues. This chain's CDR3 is CASTRQLNTEAFF. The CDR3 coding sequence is TGTGCCAGTACGAGACAGCTGAACACTGAAGCTTTCTTT.

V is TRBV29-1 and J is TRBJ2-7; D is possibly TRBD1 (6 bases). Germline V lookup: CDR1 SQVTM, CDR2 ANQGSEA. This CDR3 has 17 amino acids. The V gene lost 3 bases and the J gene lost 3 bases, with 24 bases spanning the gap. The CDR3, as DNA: TGCAGCGTTGATAGTCTAGGACAGTCCGGAGTACGCTACGAGCAGTACTTC. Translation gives CSVDSLGQSGVRYEQYF.

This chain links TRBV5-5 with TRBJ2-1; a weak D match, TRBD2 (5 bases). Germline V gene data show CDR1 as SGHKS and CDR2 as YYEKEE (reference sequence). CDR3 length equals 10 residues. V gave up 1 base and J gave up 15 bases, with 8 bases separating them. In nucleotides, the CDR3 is TGTGCCAGCAGCTTGACTAGACTGTTCTTC. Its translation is CASSLTRLFF. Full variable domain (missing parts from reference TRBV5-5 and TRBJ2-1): DAGVTQSPTHLIKTRGQQVTLRCSPISGHKSVSWYQQVLGQGPQFIFQYYEKEERGRGNFPDRFSARQFPNYSSELNVNALLLGDSALYLCASSLTRLFFGPGTRLTVL.

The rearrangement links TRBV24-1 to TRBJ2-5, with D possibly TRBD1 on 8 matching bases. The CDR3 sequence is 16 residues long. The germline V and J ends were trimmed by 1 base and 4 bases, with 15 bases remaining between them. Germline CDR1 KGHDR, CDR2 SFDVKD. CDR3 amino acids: CATSDFGQGGGETQYF. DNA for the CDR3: TGTGCCACCAGTGATTTCGGACAGGGCGGGGGAGAGACCCAGTACTTC.

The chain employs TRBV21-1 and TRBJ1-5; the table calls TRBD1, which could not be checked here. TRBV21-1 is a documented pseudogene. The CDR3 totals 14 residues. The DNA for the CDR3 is TGTGCCAGCAGCAAGGCAGGCCTGAATCAGCCCCAGCATTTT. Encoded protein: CASSKAGLNQPQHF.

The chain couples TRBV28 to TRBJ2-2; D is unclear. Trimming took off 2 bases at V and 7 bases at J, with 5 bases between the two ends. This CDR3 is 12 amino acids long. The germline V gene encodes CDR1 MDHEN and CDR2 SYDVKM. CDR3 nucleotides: TGTGCCAGCAGTTTAGATAGCGGGGAGCTGTTTTTT. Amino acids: CASSLDSGELFF.

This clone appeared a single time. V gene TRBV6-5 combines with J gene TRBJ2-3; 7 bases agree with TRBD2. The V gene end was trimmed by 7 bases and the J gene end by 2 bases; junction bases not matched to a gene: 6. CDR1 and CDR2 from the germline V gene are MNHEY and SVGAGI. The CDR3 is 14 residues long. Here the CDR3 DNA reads TGTGCCAGCACCTCAACTAGCGCCACAGATACGCAGTATTTT. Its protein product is CASTSTSATDTQYF.

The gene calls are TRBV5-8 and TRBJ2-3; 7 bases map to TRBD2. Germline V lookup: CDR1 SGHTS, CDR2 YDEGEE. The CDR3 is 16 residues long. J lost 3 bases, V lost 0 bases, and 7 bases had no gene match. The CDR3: CASSLGVTSSTDTQYF. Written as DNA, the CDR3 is TGTGCCAGCAGCTTGGGGGTGACTAGCAGTACAGATACGCAGTATTTT.

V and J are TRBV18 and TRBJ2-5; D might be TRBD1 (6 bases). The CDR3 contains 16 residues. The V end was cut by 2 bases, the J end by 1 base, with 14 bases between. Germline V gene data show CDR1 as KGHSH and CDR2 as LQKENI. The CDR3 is CASSPIRGSSQETQYF. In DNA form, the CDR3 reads TGTGCCAGCTCACCAATCAGGGGAAGTAGCCAAGAGACCCAGTACTTC.

CDR3 in DNA: TGTGCCAGCAGTCTCACAGGGCTTAATAATTCACCCCTCCACTTT. Protein: CASSLTGLNNSPLHF. The chain has TRBV14 and TRBJ1-6; D might be TRBD1 (6 bases). V was clipped by 6 bases and J by 5 bases, with 14 bases between them. The CDR3 extends over 15 amino acids. CDR1 is SGHDN and CDR2 is FVKESK in the germline V gene.

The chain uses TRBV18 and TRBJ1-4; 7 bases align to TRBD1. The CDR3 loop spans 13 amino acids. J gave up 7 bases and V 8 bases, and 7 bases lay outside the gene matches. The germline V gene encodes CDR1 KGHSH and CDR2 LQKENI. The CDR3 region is CASGTVESEKLFF. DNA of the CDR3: TGTGCCAGCGGGACAGTGGAAAGTGAAAAACTGTTTTTT.

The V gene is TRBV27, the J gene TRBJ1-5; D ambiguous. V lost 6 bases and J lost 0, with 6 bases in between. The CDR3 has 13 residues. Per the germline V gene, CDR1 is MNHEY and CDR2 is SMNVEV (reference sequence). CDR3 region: CASRFNSNQPQHF. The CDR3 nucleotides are TGTGCCAGCAGATTTAATAGCAATCAGCCCCAGCATTTT.

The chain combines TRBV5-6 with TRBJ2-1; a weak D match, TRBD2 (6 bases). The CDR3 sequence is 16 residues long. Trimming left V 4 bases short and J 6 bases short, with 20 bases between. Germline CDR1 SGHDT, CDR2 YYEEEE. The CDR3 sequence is CASSPIGTPGFNEQFF. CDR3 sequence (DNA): TGTGCCAGCAGCCCGATAGGGACTCCAGGCTTCAATGAGCAGTTCTTC. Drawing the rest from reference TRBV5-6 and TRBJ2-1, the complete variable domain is DAGVTQSPTHLIKTRGQQVTLRCSPKSGHDTVSWYQQALGQGPQFIFQYYEEEERQRGNFPDRFSGHQFPNYSSELNVNALLLGDSALYLCASSPIGTPGFNEQFFGPGTRLTVL.